Listed below are T cell receptor beta chains from one sample, sequenced in a study of identical twins. TCRdb fed the 5' RACE reads into MiXCR, producing one record per CDR3 protein. The table lists approximately 240,000 distinct CDR3 sequences, about an eighth of them singletons. Sequenced material: memory (CD45RO+) T cells sorted from blood. The receptors derive from a woman under 30 in good health. CDR3s include the opening cysteine and the closing phenylalanine or tryptophan. Each record gives: V gene, J gene, clone size, D gene, CDR3 protein. The D gene is left open where the match is weak. The size entry is marked missing in some rows and otherwise reads once, few, many or a size class.

>TRBV3-1|TRBJ1-4|few|.
CASSYTGSEKLFF
>TRBV27|TRBJ2-1|.|.
CASSRDSRSEQFF
>TRBV15|TRBJ2-1|many|.
CATSRQGFSSPYNEQFF
>TRBV20-1|TRBJ1-5|.|.
CSARPFSNQPQHF
>TRBV5-1|TRBJ2-5|many|.
CASSLPGKETQYF
>TRBV11-2|TRBJ2-7|.|.
CANSSHPDSYEQYF
>TRBV20-1|TRBJ1-2|.|TRBD1
CSASPVQGASGYTF
>TRBV29-1|TRBJ2-7|few|.
CSVNRELGEQYF
>TRBV7-2|TRBJ2-7|.|TRBD2
CASSLWASGSYEQYF
>TRBV4-3|TRBJ2-2|few|.
CASSQDSLADETGELFF
>TRBV6-2/TRBV6-3|TRBJ2-7|.|.
CASSRTRGNSYEQYF
>TRBV3-1|TRBJ1-2|.|.
CASSQDIGQNYGYTF
>TRBV12-3/TRBV12-4|TRBJ1-2|many|.
CASSLSPDLGANYGYTF
>TRBV27|TRBJ1-5|many|.
CASSLFADYQPQHF
>TRBV6-1|TRBJ2-7|few|.
CASKIQGGAYEQYF
>TRBV6-5|TRBJ2-1|few|.
CASSSPSGARLF
>TRBV10-2|TRBJ2-2|once|.
CATRNVLEGTGELFF
>TRBV21-1|TRBJ2-1|.|.
CASSKGLAGGPSLNEQFF
>TRBV2|TRBJ2-3|many|.
CASASVSGTDTQYF
>TRBV7-2|TRBJ2-2|few|TRBD1
CASRPFRGPDTGELFF
>TRBV11-2|TRBJ2-3|few|TRBD2
CASSLDLSGGPYF
>TRBV6-2/TRBV6-3|TRBJ2-5|.|.
CASSHRTLKTQYF
>TRBV30|TRBJ2-5|.|.
CAWGLQGGETQYF
>TRBV7-9|TRBJ2-3|.|TRBD1
CASSLRTGPTDTQYF
>TRBV24-1|TRBJ1-2|many|TRBD1
CATSDPLTTGAGYGYTF
>TRBV11-2|TRBJ2-7|.|.
CASSLDQAYEQYF